What follows are 3 T cell receptor beta chains derived from one specimen sequenced in a study of blood T cells in healthy people across ages. For the second PCR, which ran for about 6 to 12 cycles, a sample-barcoded 5' primer and a J-beta primer mix were used. TCRdb itself ran the 5' RACE reads through MiXCR, one entry per CDR3 protein. Of around 1.5 million distinct CDR3 sequences listed, 55% to 75% are singletons. Sequencing input: blood. These receptors all stem from a man aged 18 to 30 in good health.

J is TRBJ1-1 and V is TRBV5-1; D is undetermined. V gave up 0 bases and J gave up 1 base, with 7 bases separating them. The V gene's germline CDR1 is SGHRS and CDR2 YFSETQ. The CDR3 consists of 14 residues. The CDR3 nucleotides read TGCGCCAGCAGCTTGGTCACAAGGAACACTGAAGCTTTCTTT. Translated, it gives CASSLVTRNTEAFF.

The gene calls are TRBV4-1 and TRBJ2-7, with D perhaps TRBD2 (6 bases). Trimming left V 1 base short and J 5 bases short, with 18 bases between. Germline CDR1 MGHRA, CDR2 YSYEKL. The CDR3 sequence is 16 residues long. In DNA, the CDR3 is TGCGCCAGCAGCCAAGTTAATGCCGGGAGTCTCGACGAGCAGTACTTC. Its protein is CASSQVNAGSLDEQYF.

The chain uses TRBV6-1 and TRBJ2-1; 8 bases map to TRBD2. The V segment lost 5 bases and the J segment 7 bases; nucleotides outside the gene matches: 19. The germline gives CDR1 MNHNS, CDR2 SASEGT. The CDR3 loop spans 18 amino acids. CDR3 sequence: CASSKTSERETTPNEQFF. DNA for the CDR3: TGTGCCAGCAGTAAGACATCTGAGCGGGAGACGACTCCGAATGAGCAGTTCTTC.